The 22 T cell receptor beta chains below come from one sample, sequenced in a study of blood T cell repertoires in COVID-19. Assay used: immunoSEQ multiplex PCR; TCRdb lists only in-frame clones, some missing. The sample lists about 210,000 clones, roughly four fifths occurring once. Sequenced input: peripheral blood. The receptor set was obtained from a woman aged 40 to 50 with acute or convalescent COVID-19.

The chain's CDR3 is CASRRQGAGNQPQHF. Here the CDR3 DNA reads TGTGCCAGCAGACGACAGGGGGCTGGGAATCAGCCCCAGCATTTT. The V call is TRBV6-5, the J call TRBJ1-5, with TRBD1 matching over 10 bases. The germline CDR1 and CDR2 sequences are MNHEY and SVGAGI. J lost 4 bases, V lost 6 bases, and 6 bases had no gene match. The CDR3 is 15 residues long.

The chain recombines TRBV19 with TRBJ2-3; the match to TRBD1 covers 8 bases. The CDR3 runs 15 residues. Looked up from germline, CDR1 is LNHDA and CDR2 is SQIVND (reference sequence). Unmatched junction bases numbered 3, after V lost 3 bases and J lost 1 base. CDR3 DNA sequence: TGTGCCAGTAGTATTGGACAGGGCGGCACAGATACGCAGTATTTT. Protein: CASSIGQGGTDTQYF.

This clone appeared a single time. V usage is TRBV5-1 and J usage is TRBJ2-1, with 10 bases identical to TRBD1. CDR1 SGHRS and CDR2 YFSETQ come from the germline V gene. Trimming cost V 0 bases and J 1 base; bases outside gene matches: 1. The CDR3 is 16 residues long. The CDR3 spells CASSLAGQGSYNEQFF. In nucleotides, the CDR3 is TGCGCCAGCAGCTTGGCGGGACAGGGGTCCTACAATGAGCAGTTCTTC.

This clone was picked up a small number of times. This chain links TRBV10-3 with TRBJ2-3; perhaps TRBD2 as D (7 bases). Germline V CDR1 and CDR2: ENHRY, SYGVKD. Deletions cut 10 bases from V and 1 base from J, with 21 bases between. The CDR3 contains 16 residues. For the CDR3, the DNA is TGTGCCACAAGGGGGGGAATAACGACGGGCACAGATACGCAGTATTTT. Translated: CATRGGITTGTDTQYF.

CDR3 nucleotide sequence: TGTGCCAGCAGCCAGACTAGCCATAACTCCTACAATGAGCAGTTCTTC. This sequence encodes CASSQTSHNSYNEQFF. The chain links TRBV7-2 to TRBJ2-1; the match to TRBD2 covers 7 bases. CDR3 size: 16 residues. Germline trimming cut 5 bases from V and 0 bases from J; bases unmatched to any gene: 7. Germline-derived CDR1 and CDR2 are SGHTA and FQGNSA.

V is TRBV28 and J is TRBJ1-4, with D hard to call. Per germline, CDR1 MDHEN and CDR2 SYDVKM. The CDR3 is 14 amino acids. V lost 3 bases and J lost 4, with 9 bases in between. The CDR3, as DNA: TGTGCCAGCAGTTTTGCAGCGTTTAATGAAAAACTGTTTTTT. Its translation: CASSFAAFNEKLFF.

The chain combines TRBV27 with TRBJ2-1; 13 bases are shared with TRBD2. Germline V gives CDR1 MNHEY, CDR2 SMNVEV (reference sequence). The CDR3 contains 19 residues. The ends lost 0 bases at V and 2 bases at J; junction bases unmatched: 7. The CDR3 DNA reads as TGTGCCAGCAGTTTATCGGTACTAGCGGGAGGGGAAACCTACAATGAGCAGTTCTTC. Its translation is CASSLSVLAGGETYNEQFF.

CDR3 region: CAISVAAEQYF. The CDR3 DNA reads as TGTGCCATCAGTGTAGCGGCCGAGCAGTACTTC. The chain couples TRBV10-3 to TRBJ2-7, with D tentatively TRBD2 (6 bases). Trimming left V 4 bases short and J 6 bases short, with 7 bases between. CDR1 ENHRY and CDR2 SYGVKD come from the germline V gene. The length of the CDR3 is 11 residues.

The chain links TRBV5-1 to TRBJ1-1; perhaps TRBD1 as D (6 bases). CDR3 length: 15 residues. The germline gives CDR1 SGHRS, CDR2 YFSETQ. V shed 4 bases and J shed 1 base, with 14 bases lying between them. The CDR3 bases are TGCGCCAGCAGCCCGGACAGTCCAAGGAACACTGAAGCTTTCTTT. This sequence encodes CASSPDSPRNTEAFF.

V is TRBV4-1 and J is TRBJ1-3; D call uncertain. This CDR3 spans 15 amino acids. The germline V gene has CDR1 MGHRA and CDR2 YSYEKL. V lost 1 base and J lost 4, with 11 bases in between. CDR3 residues: CASSQGEGSGNTIYF. The CDR3 DNA follows: TGCGCCAGCAGCCAAGGCGAGGGTTCAGGAAACACCATATATTTT.

This rearrangement joins TRBV24-1 to TRBJ2-2; D perhaps matches TRBD2 (5 bases). Germline CDR1 reads KGHDR; CDR2 reads SFDVKD. This CDR3 spans 13 amino acids. V was pared by 6 bases and J by 6 bases, with 10 bases between. The chain's CDR3 is CATSRGSAGELFF. In nucleotides, the CDR3 is TGTGCCACCAGTCGGGGATCGGCCGGGGAGCTGTTTTTT.

CDR3 bases: TGTGCCATCAGTGAAGTAGCGGGAGTCGGGGAGCAGTACTTC. Translating it yields CAISEVAGVGEQYF. V is TRBV10-3 and J is TRBJ2-7; 9 positions match TRBD2. Germline lookup yields CDR1 ENHRY and CDR2 SYGVKD. This CDR3 is 14 amino acids long. V lost 3 bases to trimming and J lost 7 bases; unmatched junction nucleotides: 7.

The V and J genes are TRBV9 and TRBJ2-3, with 10 bases aligning to TRBD2. The V gene's germline CDR1 is SGDLS and CDR2 YYNGEE. Trimming cost V 4 bases and J 5 bases; bases outside gene matches: 13. The CDR3 contains 17 residues. CDR3 coding DNA: TGTGCCAGCAGCCCATTTGCGAGCGGGGGGGCGAAAGATACGCAGTATTTT. Translation: CASSPFASGGAKDTQYF. The full variable domain, its missing parts supplied by reference TRBV9 and TRBJ2-3, is DSGVTQTPKHLITATGQRVTLRCSPRSGDLSVYWYQQSLDQGLQFLIQYYNGEERAKGNILERFSAQQFPDLHSELNLSSLELGDSALYFCASSPFASGGAKDTQYFGPGTRLTVL.

This sequence joins TRBV30 and TRBJ1-2; perhaps TRBD1 as D (6 bases). V lost 3 bases, J lost 2 bases, and 16 bases lay in between. In germline, CDR1 is GTSNPN, CDR2 SVGIG (reference sequence). The CDR3 is 15 residues long. The CDR3 DNA sequence: TGTGCCTGGAGCCCCCTCTTCGACAGGAACTATGGCTACACCTTC. It translates to CAWSPLFDRNYGYTF.

The rearrangement links TRBV6-5 to TRBJ1-1; possible D gene TRBD1, 5 bases. The V end was cut by 6 bases, the J end by 2 bases, with 16 bases between. The CDR3 loop spans 15 amino acids. Germline-derived CDR1 and CDR2 are MNHEY and SVGAGI. CDR3 loop: CASSPAGGGNTEAFF. The DNA for the CDR3 is TGTGCCAGCAGCCCAGCCGGGGGGGGAAACACTGAAGCTTTCTTT.

The V and J genes are TRBV25-1 and TRBJ2-7; 9 bases match TRBD2. Germline values: CDR1 MGHDK, CDR2 SYGVNS. The CDR3 loop spans 16 amino acids. Trimming took 2 bases from V and 6 from J; bases not matched to a gene: 11. CDR3 amino acids: CASSEIRAGGPSEQYF. The CDR3 nucleotides are TGTGCCAGCAGTGAAATTAGGGCGGGAGGGCCGTCCGAGCAGTACTTC.

V usage is TRBV24-1 and J usage is TRBJ2-2; 10 bases match TRBD1. The length of the CDR3 is 17 residues. V shed 3 bases and J 6 bases; nucleotides not matched to a gene: 9. From germline, CDR1 is KGHDR and CDR2 SFDVKD. The DNA of the CDR3 is TGTGCCACCAGTGATGCGGGGACAGGGGTAGTTGCCGGGGAGCTGTTTTTT. This encodes CATSDAGTGVVAGELFF.

This sequence joins TRBV11-3 and TRBJ2-1, with D possibly matching TRBD1 (5 bases). Trimming left V 3 bases short and J 7 bases short, with 16 bases between. This CDR3 has 15 residues. Germline lookup yields CDR1 SGHNT and CDR2 YENEEA. The CDR3 loop reads CASSFGQGPRNEQFF. CDR3 coding DNA: TGTGCCAGCAGCTTCGGCCAGGGCCCCCGAAATGAGCAGTTCTTC.

The chain carries TRBV27 and TRBJ1-1; TRBD1 matches at 10 bases. Germline CDR1 MNHEY, CDR2 SMNVEV (reference sequence). The CDR3 is 16 residues long. Trimming removed 4 bases from V and 5 bases from J; junction bases left unmatched: 10. The CDR3 spells CASSWASTGGMTEAFF. In DNA form, the CDR3 reads TGTGCCAGCAGTTGGGCCTCGACAGGGGGCATGACTGAAGCTTTCTTT.

V and J are TRBV5-4 and TRBJ2-1, with a weak D call TRBD2 (5 bases). CDR1 SGHNT and CDR2 YYREEE come from the germline V gene (reference sequence). V dropped 1 base and J dropped 10 bases, with 6 bases sitting between them. The CDR3 extends over 11 amino acids. The CDR3 DNA reads as TGTGCCAGCAGCTTGTCGGGGGAGCAGTTCTTC. Its translation: CASSLSGEQFF.

V usage is TRBV4-1 and J usage is TRBJ1-5; D is perhaps TRBD1 (6 bases). Germline-derived CDR1 and CDR2 are MGHRA and YSYEKL. V lost 0 bases and J lost 1, with 16 bases in between. This CDR3 contains 18 residues. The DNA for the CDR3 is TGCGCCAGCAGCCAAGATGGTAAGGGGGGGGGAAGCAATCAGCCCCAGCATTTT. It yields the protein CASSQDGKGGGSNQPQHF.

This clone was seen only a few times. This rearrangement joins TRBV6-6 to TRBJ1-1; 9 bases are a match to TRBD1. Per germline, CDR1 MNHNY and CDR2 SVGAGI (reference sequence). V lost 2 bases, J lost 3 bases, and 4 bases stayed unmatched. The CDR3 totals 15 residues. The CDR3 region is CASSYPGTGHTEAFF. In DNA form, the CDR3 reads TGTGCCAGCAGTTACCCCGGGACAGGGCACACTGAAGCTTTCTTT.